The subject of this entry is one TCR beta chain. V lost 4 bases to trimming and J lost 1 base; unmatched junction nucleotides: 4. Germline V gene sequence: CDR1 SGHRS, CDR2 YFSETQ. The CDR3 is 16 amino acids. Methods used by the authors: Estimated nucleated cell counts came from reference gene primer amplification. Profiled with immunoSEQ multiplex PCR; TCRdb holds only in-frame clones, not every one. V and J calls and clone size are as listed in that table; D and trimming were resolved from the DNA. The sample has around 97,000 clones, more than 75% seen once. This specimen comes from a study of blood T cell repertoires in COVID-19.

The J gene is TRBJ2-5, the V gene TRBV5-1; 13 bases match TRBD2. The specimen sequenced was peripheral blood. The clonotype originates from a human donor in a cohort sampled during active COVID-19. DNA of the CDR3: TGCGCCAGCAGCGGGGGACTAGCGGGGCCCCAAGAGACCCAGTACTTC. Translation: CASSGGLAGPQETQYF. Looking up the rest from reference TRBV5-1 and TRBJ2-5 gives the full variable domain: KAGVTQTPRYLIKTRGQQVTLSCSPISGHRSVSWYQQTPGQGLQFLFEYFSETQRNKGNFPGRFSGRQFSNSRSEMNVSTLELGDSALYLCASSGGLAGPQETQYFGPGTRLLVL.